Listed below are T cell receptor beta chains from one sample, sequenced in a study of T cells of healthy individuals. TCRdb recomputed calls from the 5' RACE reads with MiXCR, one row per CDR3 protein. The sample holds some 39,000 distinct CDR3 sequences; 3.5% to 5.5% are singletons and the top ten take about 10%. The receptor source for this set is a human donor in good health. The CDR3 runs from the conserved cysteine through the conserved F or W. A D gene is named only where the DNA matches it firmly. The size entry is marked missing in some rows and otherwise reads once, few, many or a size class.

clone_size d_call j_call cdr3_length v_call cdr3_nt cdr3_aa
- TRBD1 TRBJ2-5 14 TRBV19 TGTGCCAGTAGTATTTCGACAGGGCTGGAGACCCAGTACTTC CASSISTGLETQYF
many - TRBJ1-2 14 TRBV11-2 TGTGCCAGCAGCTTAGATCTAAGAGGGCAGGGCTACACCTTC CASSLDLRGQGYTF
many TRBD1 TRBJ2-2 15 TRBV6-1 TGTGCCAGCAGTGGGTATCAGGGGGATAGCGGGGAGCTGTTTTTT CASSGYQGDSGELFF
- - TRBJ2-7 15 TRBV9 TGTGCCAGCAGCCCTCAGAGCGGGCGCTCCTACGAGCAGTACTTC CASSPQSGRSYEQYF
many TRBD1 TRBJ2-7 13 TRBV6-2/TRBV6-3 TGTGCCAGCAACCGACAGGGGGCAACTGAGCAGTACTTC CASNRQGATEQYF
- TRBD2 TRBJ2-3 16 TRBV29-1 TGCAGCGTTGACCCCCTTCTAGCGGGAGGCGCCGATACGCAGTATTTT CSVDPLLAGGADTQYF
- - TRBJ2-7 14 TRBV27 TGTGCCAGCAGTTCCCCCGGGGGAACCTACGAGCAGTACTTC CASSSPGGTYEQYF
many - TRBJ1-1 13 TRBV7-6 TGTGCCAGCAGCTTTGGGTCGAACACTGAAGCTTTCTTT CASSFGSNTEAFF
- - TRBJ2-7 14 TRBV9 TGTGCCAGCAGCGTAGAACCGCTTAGCTACGAGCAGTACTTC CASSVEPLSYEQYF
few - TRBJ1-2 13 TRBV14 TGTGCCAGCAGCCAAGACAGAAACTATGGCTACAACTTC CASSQDRNYGYNF
many TRBD2 TRBJ2-4 14 TRBV5-1 TGCGCCAGCAGGCTAGCGGGAGGGCCAGGCATTCAGTACTTC CASRLAGGPGIQYF
- TRBD1 TRBJ1-5 14 TRBV7-2 TGTGCCAGCAGCCCCAGGGGGAGTGGTCAGCCCCAGCATTTT CASSPRGSGQPQHF
many TRBD2 TRBJ2-7 14 TRBV7-8 TGTGCCAGCAGTTCAAGCGGGGGGGGGTACGAGCAGTACTTC CASSSSGGGYEQYF
many - TRBJ2-1 16 TRBV2 TGTGCCAGCAGTGAGGCGGGGAAAGGGGCCTACAATGAGCAGTTCTTC CASSEAGKGAYNEQFF
many - TRBJ2-7 14 TRBV11-2 TGTGCCAGCAGCTTCGGGACGAATGCCTACGAGCAGTACTTC CASSFGTNAYEQYF
few TRBD2 TRBJ2-7 15 TRBV7-8 TGTGCCAGCAGCTCGCGGGAGGCCACAACCTACGAGCAGTACTTC CASSSREATTYEQYF
many - TRBJ1-2 14 TRBV4-1 TGCGCCAGCAGCCAAGTAGCGGGGGACTATGGCTACACCTTC CASSQVAGDYGYTF
- - TRBJ1-1 12 TRBV2 TGTGCCAGCAGTGCCGCGTGGACTGAAGCTTTCTTT CASSAAWTEAFF
many TRBD1 TRBJ1-1 14 TRBV4-3 TGCGCCAGCAGCCTAGGGACAGGGGAGACTGAAGCTTTCTTT CASSLGTGETEAFF